This entry lists 17 T cell receptor beta chains sequenced from one sample in a study of cytomegalovirus exposure and HLA in healthy donors. In the PCR, 60 Vbeta and 13 Jbeta primers were used. Only in-frame clones appear in the TCRdb table, and some are missing; sequencing was by immunoSEQ multiplex PCR. The data contain nearly 110,000 clones, roughly 76% of them singletons. What was sequenced was PBMCs. The receptors shown here come from a woman between 45 and 60 years old in good health and CMV-seropositive.

This rearrangement joins TRBV2 to TRBJ2-3; 7 positions agree with TRBD2. V was pared by 4 bases and J by 1 base, with 5 bases of the junction left unmatched. CDR1 and CDR2 (germline): SNHLY, FYNNEI. The CDR3 contains 15 residues. CDR3: CASSAPGRGTDTQYF. The CDR3 coding sequence is TGTGCCAGCAGTGCCCCGGGGAGGGGCACAGATACGCAGTATTTT.

The rearrangement joins TRBV7-9 to TRBJ2-5, with 14 bases identical to TRBD2. Germline CDR1 reads SEHNR; CDR2 reads FQNEAQ (reference sequence). The CDR3 loop spans 16 amino acids. The V and J ends lost 5 bases and 1 base, in that order; junction bases with no gene match: 3. Written as DNA, the CDR3 is TGTGCCAGCAGCCCGGGACTAGCGGGGGCCCAAGAGACCCAGTACTTC. Translation: CASSPGLAGAQETQYF. The variable domain in full, completed from reference TRBV7-9 and TRBJ2-5, reads DTGVSQNPRHKITKRGQNVTFRCDPISEHNRLYWYRQTLGQGPEFLTYFQNEAQLEKSRLLSDRFSAERPKGSFSTLEIQRTEQGDSAMYLCASSPGLAGAQETQYFGPGTRLLVL.

The chain is built from TRBV7-9 and TRBJ2-7; 8 bases line up with TRBD1. The CDR3 sequence is 14 residues long. Germline CDR1 SEHNR, CDR2 FQNEAQ (reference sequence). J gave up 4 bases and V 5 bases, and 7 bases lay outside the gene matches. CDR3 loop: CASSPTGVKYEQYF. The CDR3 bases are TGTGCCAGCAGCCCGACAGGGGTCAAATACGAGCAGTACTTC.

The genes are TRBV5-1 and TRBJ2-1, with 14 bases identical to TRBD2. After removal of 2 bases from V and 6 bases from J, the junction contained 4 bases not matched to a gene. The CDR3 is 16 amino acids. Germline V CDR1 and CDR2: SGHRS, YFSETQ. In DNA, the CDR3 is TGCGCCAGCAGCTTAGGACTAGCGGGGGGATTCAATGAGCAGTTCTTC. Residues: CASSLGLAGGFNEQFF.

The V call is TRBV29-1, the J call TRBJ2-7; perhaps TRBD1 as D (5 bases). The CDR3 runs to 11 residues. The germline V gene has CDR1 SQVTM and CDR2 ANQGSEA. Trimming stripped 4 bases from V and 4 bases from J, with 8 bases between. The CDR3 DNA follows: TGCAGCGTTGGAAGGGGTTACGAGCAGTACTTC. The encoded protein is CSVGRGYEQYF.

The CDR3 DNA reads as TGTGCCACCAGCAGAGATATGGTCGCTCGGGTTCACGATGGCTACACCTTC. It encodes CATSRDMVARVHDGYTF. The chain recombines TRBV15 with TRBJ1-2; D is unresolved. Trimming removed 0 bases from V and 6 bases from J, with 20 bases in between. The germline gives CDR1 LNHNV, CDR2 YYDKDF (reference sequence). CDR3 length equals 17 residues.

The chain joins TRBV6-5 to TRBJ1-1, with D perhaps matching TRBD1 (6 bases). V lost 6 bases to trimming and J lost 5 bases, with 16 bases between them. The CDR3 is made up of 14 amino acids. Germline CDR1 reads MNHEY; CDR2 reads SVGAGI. CDR3 DNA sequence: TGTGCCAGCAGGAGAAACAGGGAAGGGACTGAAGCTTTCTTT. Translated: CASRRNREGTEAFF.

The CDR3, as DNA: TGTGCCATCACCGAGGGACAGGGGGACGGAAACACCATATATTTT. As protein: CAITEGQGDGNTIYF. The rearrangement links TRBV10-3 to TRBJ1-3; 11 bases fit TRBD1. CDR3 length: 15 amino acids. Looked up from germline, CDR1 is ENHRY and CDR2 is SYGVKD. V trimming: 7 bases; J trimming: 4 bases; junction bases outside the gene matches: 6.

This rearrangement joins TRBV19 to TRBJ1-5, with 11 bases fitting TRBD1. V lost 7 bases and J lost 5; bases outside the gene matches: 7. The CDR3 loop spans 15 amino acids. The V gene's germline CDR1 is LNHDA and CDR2 SQIVND (reference sequence). In nucleotides, the CDR3 is TGTGCCAGTACCCCGGGGACAGGGGGTGATCAGCCCCAGCATTTT. Translation gives CASTPGTGGDQPQHF. Drawing the rest from reference TRBV19 and TRBJ1-5, the complete variable domain is DGGITQSPKYLFRKEGQNVTLSCEQNLNHDAMYWYRQDPGQGLRLIYYSQIVNDFQKGDIAEGYSVSREKKESFPLTVTSAQKNPTAFYLCASTPGTGGDQPQHFGDGTRLSIL.

The chain combines TRBV6-7 with TRBJ1-1; no clear D gene. TRBV6-7 is assigned to the ORF class and has an uncertain function. V lost 1 base and J lost 5, with 17 bases in between. CDR3 length: 16 residues. This CDR3 reads CASSYCMKGRGTEAFF. In nucleotides, the CDR3 is TGTGCCAGCAGTTACTGCATGAAGGGCCGAGGGACTGAAGCTTTCTTT.

In the case of this clone: One junction end does not reproduce the germline sequence, and a read error may be involved. Other DNA sequences in the same sample also yield this CDR3. V and J are TRBV4-1 and TRBJ2-1, with TRBD1 identical over 7 bases. Germline V lookup: CDR1 MGHRA, CDR2 YSYEKL. The CDR3 extends over 13 amino acids. CDR3 region: CASSQAGGSEQFF. In DNA, the CDR3 is TGTGCCAGCAGCCAAGCAGGGGGTTCCGAGCAGTTCTTC.

This chain connects TRBV7-9 to TRBJ2-1; the D is unclear. The CDR3 covers 13 residues. Germline V gives CDR1 SEHNR, CDR2 FQNEAQ (reference sequence). V lost 4 bases, J lost 9 bases, and 13 bases lay in between. The CDR3, as DNA: TGTGCCAGCAGCTACTACCTTATAGCTGAGCAGTTCTTC. Its protein is CASSYYLIAEQFF.

This chain connects TRBV9 to TRBJ2-3; TRBD1 matches 7 bases. The junction had 4 bases not matched to a gene; V was cut back by 0 bases and J by 3 bases. The length of the CDR3 is 15 residues. Germline loops: CDR1 SGDLS, CDR2 YYNGEE. CDR3 in DNA: TGTGCCAGCAGCGTAGTAGGGGGCCAGACAGATACGCAGTATTTT. Translated: CASSVVGGQTDTQYF.

The chain recombines TRBV4-1 with TRBJ2-7, with D tentatively TRBD2 (6 bases). Germline assignment: CDR1 MGHRA and CDR2 YSYEKL. Trimming took off 0 bases at V and 3 bases at J, with 12 bases between the two ends. The CDR3 is 15 amino acids. The CDR3 region is CASSQDRGAYYEQYF. The CDR3, as DNA: TGCGCCAGCAGCCAAGATCGCGGGGCCTACTACGAGCAGTACTTC.

Only one count was recorded for this clone. The V gene is TRBV12-5, the J gene TRBJ1-5; 12 nucleotides agree with TRBD1. After removal of 9 bases from V and 6 bases from J, the junction contained 12 bases not matched to a gene. In germline, CDR1 is LGHNT, CDR2 FRNRAP. This CDR3 is built from 16 residues. This CDR3 reads CARTGTGGPRCQPQHF. The DNA for the CDR3 is TGTGCTAGAACCGGGACAGGGGGCCCGAGGTGTCAGCCCCAGCATTTT.

The V gene is TRBV7-6, the J gene TRBJ2-3, with 9 bases matching TRBD1. The germline V gene has CDR1 SGHVS and CDR2 FNYEAQ. J gave up 4 bases and V 5 bases, and 10 bases lay outside the gene matches. This CDR3 region has 16 residues. The CDR3 DNA is TGTGCCAGCAGCATATTGGACAGGGGCGGCGCAGATACGCAGTATTTT. It yields the protein CASSILDRGGADTQYF.

This clone was detected a few times. This chain joins TRBV28 and TRBJ1-5; 8 bases match TRBD1. The CDR3 is 16 residues long. V dropped 4 bases and J dropped 4; count of bases not matched to a gene: 9. Germline assignment: CDR1 MDHEN and CDR2 SYDVKM. The CDR3 loop reads CASSSGRRGLNQPQHF. The CDR3 DNA is TGTGCCAGCAGTTCCGGTCGCAGGGGGCTTAATCAGCCCCAGCATTTT.